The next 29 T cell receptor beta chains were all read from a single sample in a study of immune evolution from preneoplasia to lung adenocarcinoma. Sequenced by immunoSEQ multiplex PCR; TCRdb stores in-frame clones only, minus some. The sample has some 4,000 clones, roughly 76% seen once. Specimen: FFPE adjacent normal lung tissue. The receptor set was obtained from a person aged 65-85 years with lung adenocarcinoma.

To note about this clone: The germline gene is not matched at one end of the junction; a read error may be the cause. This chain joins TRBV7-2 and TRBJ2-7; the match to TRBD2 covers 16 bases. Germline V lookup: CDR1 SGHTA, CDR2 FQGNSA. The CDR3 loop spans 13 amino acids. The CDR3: CASSSGTSGRATF. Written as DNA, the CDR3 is TGTGCCAGCAGCTCGGGGACTAGCGGGAGGGCCACCTTC.

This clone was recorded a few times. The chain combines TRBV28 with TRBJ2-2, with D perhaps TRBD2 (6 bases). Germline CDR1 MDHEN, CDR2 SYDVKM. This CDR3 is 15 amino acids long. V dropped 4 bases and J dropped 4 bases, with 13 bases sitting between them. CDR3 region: CASSSYRDSTGELFF. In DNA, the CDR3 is TGTGCCAGCAGTTCTTACCGGGACTCCACCGGGGAGCTGTTTTTT.

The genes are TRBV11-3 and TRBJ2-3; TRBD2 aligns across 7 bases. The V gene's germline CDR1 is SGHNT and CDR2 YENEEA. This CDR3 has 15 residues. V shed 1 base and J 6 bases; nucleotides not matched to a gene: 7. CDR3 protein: CASSLGSRGFDTQYF. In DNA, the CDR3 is TGTGCCAGCAGCTTAGGCTCGCGGGGGTTCGATACGCAGTATTTT. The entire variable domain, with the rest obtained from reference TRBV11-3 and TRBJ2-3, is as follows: EAGVVQSPRYKIIEKKQPVAFWCNPISGHNTLYWYLQNLGQGPELLIRYENEEAVDDSQLPKDRFSAERLKGVDSTLKIQPAELGDSAVYLCASSLGSRGFDTQYFGPGTRLTVL.

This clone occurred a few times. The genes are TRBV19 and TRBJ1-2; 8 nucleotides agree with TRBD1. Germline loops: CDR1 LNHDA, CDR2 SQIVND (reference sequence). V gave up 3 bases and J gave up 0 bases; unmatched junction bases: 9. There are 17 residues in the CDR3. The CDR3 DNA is TGTGCCAGTAGTATCTCCCGACAGGGGAGGCCTAACTATGGCTACACCTTC. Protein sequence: CASSISRQGRPNYGYTF.

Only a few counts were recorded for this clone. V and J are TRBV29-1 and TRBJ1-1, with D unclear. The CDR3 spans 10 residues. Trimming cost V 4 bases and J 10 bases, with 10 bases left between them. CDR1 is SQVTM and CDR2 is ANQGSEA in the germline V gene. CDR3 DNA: TGCAGCGTTGCTACGGAGCGAGCTTTCTTT. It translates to CSVATERAFF.

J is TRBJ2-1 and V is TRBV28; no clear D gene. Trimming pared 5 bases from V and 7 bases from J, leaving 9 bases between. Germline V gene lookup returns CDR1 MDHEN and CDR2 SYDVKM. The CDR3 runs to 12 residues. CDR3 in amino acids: CASSTLGNEQFF. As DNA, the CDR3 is TGTGCCAGCAGTACCTTGGGGAATGAGCAGTTCTTC.

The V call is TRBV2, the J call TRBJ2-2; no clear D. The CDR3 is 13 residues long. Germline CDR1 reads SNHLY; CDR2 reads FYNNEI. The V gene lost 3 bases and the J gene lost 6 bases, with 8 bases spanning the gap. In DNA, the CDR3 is TGTGCCAGCAGTGATATCCTTGCCGGGGAGCTGTTTTTT. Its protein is CASSDILAGELFF. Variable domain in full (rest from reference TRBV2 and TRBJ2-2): EPEVTQTPSHQVTQMGQEVILRCVPISNHLYFYWYRQILGQKVEFLVSFYNNEISEKSEIFDDQFSVERPDGSNFTLKIRSTKLEDSAMYFCASSDILAGELFFGEGSRLTVL.

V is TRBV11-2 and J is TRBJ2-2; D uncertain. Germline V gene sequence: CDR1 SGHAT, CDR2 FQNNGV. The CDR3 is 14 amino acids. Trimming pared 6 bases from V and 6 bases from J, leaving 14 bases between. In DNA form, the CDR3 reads TGTGCCAGCAGTCCCGGACGGGTTGCCGGGGAGCTGTTTTTT. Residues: CASSPGRVAGELFF.

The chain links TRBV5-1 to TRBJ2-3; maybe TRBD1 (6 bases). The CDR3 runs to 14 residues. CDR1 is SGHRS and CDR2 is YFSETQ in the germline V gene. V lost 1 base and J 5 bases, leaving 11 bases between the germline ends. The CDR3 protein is CASSLWQTGDTQYF. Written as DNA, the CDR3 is TGCGCCAGCAGCTTGTGGCAGACAGGAGATACGCAGTATTTT.

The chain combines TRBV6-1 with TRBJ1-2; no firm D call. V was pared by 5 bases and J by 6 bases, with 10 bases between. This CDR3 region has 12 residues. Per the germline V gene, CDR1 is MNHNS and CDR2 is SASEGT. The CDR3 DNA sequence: TGTGCCAGCAGTCAATACCTCAATGGCTACACCTTC. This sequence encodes CASSQYLNGYTF.

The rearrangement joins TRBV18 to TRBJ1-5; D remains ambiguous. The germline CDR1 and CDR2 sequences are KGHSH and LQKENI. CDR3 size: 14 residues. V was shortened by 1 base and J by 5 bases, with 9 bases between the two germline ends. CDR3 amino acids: CASSPQGGDQPQHF. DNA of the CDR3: TGTGCCAGCTCACCACAGGGTGGGGATCAGCCCCAGCATTTT.

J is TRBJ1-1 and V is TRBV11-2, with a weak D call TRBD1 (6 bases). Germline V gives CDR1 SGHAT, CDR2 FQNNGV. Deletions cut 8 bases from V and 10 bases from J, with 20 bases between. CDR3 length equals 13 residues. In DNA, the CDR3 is TGTGCCAGCGAGAACAGGGTCGACCCTGGAGCTTTCTTT. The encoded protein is CASENRVDPGAFF.

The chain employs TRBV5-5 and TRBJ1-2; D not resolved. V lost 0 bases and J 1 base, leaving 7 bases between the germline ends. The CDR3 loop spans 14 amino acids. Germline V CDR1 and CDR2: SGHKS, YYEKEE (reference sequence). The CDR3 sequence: CASSLADVNYGYTF. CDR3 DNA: TGTGCCAGCAGCTTGGCAGACGTTAACTATGGCTACACCTTC. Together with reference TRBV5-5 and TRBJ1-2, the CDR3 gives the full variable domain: DAGVTQSPTHLIKTRGQQVTLRCSPISGHKSVSWYQQVLGQGPQFIFQYYEKEERGRGNFPDRFSARQFPNYSSELNVNALLLGDSALYLCASSLADVNYGYTFGSGTRLTVV.

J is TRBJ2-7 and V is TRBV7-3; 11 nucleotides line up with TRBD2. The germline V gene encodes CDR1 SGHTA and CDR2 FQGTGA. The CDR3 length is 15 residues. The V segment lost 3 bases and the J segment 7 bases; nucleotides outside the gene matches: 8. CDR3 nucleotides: TGTGCCAGCAGCTTCACTAGCGGGGGAATTGGGGAGCAGTACTTC. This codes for CASSFTSGGIGEQYF.

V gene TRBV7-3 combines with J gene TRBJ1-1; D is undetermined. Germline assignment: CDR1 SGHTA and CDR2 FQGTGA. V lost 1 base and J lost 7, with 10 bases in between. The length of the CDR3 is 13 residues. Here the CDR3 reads CASSLNLGDEAFF. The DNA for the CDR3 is TGTGCCAGCAGCTTAAACCTAGGAGATGAAGCTTTCTTT. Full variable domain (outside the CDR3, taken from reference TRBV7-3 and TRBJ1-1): GAGVSQTPSNKVTEKGKYVELRCDPISGHTALYWYRQSLGQGPEFLIYFQGTGAADDSGLPNDRFFAVRPEGSVSTLKIQRTERGDSAVYLCASSLNLGDEAFFGQGTRLTVV.

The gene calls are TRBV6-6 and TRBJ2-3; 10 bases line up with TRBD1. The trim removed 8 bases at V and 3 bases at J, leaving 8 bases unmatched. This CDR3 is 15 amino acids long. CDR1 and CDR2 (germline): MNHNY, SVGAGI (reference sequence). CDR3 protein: CASESMDRGTDTQYF. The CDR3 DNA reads TGTGCCAGCGAAAGTATGGACAGGGGGACAGATACGCAGTATTTT.

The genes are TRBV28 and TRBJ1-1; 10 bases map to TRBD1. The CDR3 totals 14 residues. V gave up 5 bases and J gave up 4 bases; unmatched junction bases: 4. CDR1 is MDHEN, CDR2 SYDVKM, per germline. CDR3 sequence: CASSKGQGITEAFF. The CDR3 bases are TGTGCCAGCAGTAAGGGACAGGGGATCACTGAAGCTTTCTTT.

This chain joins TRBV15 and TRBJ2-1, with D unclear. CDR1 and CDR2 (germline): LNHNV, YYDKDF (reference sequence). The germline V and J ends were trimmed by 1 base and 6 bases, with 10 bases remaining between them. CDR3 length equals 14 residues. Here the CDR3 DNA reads TGTGCCACCAGCAGAGGGGTCCAGTTCAATGAGCAGTTCTTC. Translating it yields CATSRGVQFNEQFF.

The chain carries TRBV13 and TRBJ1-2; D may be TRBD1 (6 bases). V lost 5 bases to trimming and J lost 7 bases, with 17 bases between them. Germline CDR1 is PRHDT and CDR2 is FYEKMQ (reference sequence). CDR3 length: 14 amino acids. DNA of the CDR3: TGTGCCAGCAGCCAAGAGGGGGTCAGGGCTGGCTACACCTTC. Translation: CASSQEGVRAGYTF.

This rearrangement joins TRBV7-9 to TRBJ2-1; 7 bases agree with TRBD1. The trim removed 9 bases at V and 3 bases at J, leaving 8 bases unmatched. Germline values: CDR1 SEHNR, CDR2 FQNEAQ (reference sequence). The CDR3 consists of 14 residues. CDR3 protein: CASTTTGVYNEQFF. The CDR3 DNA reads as TGTGCCAGTACTACCACAGGGGTCTACAATGAGCAGTTCTTC.

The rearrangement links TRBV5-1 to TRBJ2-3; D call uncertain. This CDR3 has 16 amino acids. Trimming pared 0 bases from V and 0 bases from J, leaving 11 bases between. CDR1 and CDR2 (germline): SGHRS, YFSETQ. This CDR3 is CASSLGVLSSTDTQYF. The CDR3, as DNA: TGCGCCAGCAGCTTGGGAGTCTTGTCTAGCACAGATACGCAGTATTTT.

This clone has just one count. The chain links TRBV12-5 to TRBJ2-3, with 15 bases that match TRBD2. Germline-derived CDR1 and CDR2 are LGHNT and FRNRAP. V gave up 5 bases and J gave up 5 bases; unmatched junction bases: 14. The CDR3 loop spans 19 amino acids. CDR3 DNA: TGTGCTAGTGGTCCAGCCCTGGGGACTAGCGGGGGGAAAGGAGATACGCAGTATTTT. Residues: CASGPALGTSGGKGDTQYF.

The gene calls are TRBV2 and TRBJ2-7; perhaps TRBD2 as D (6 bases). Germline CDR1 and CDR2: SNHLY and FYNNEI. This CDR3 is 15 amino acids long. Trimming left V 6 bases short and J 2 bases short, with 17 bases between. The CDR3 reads CASRAVGLKPYEQYF. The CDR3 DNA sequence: TGTGCCAGCAGAGCCGTTGGACTAAAACCCTACGAGCAGTACTTC.

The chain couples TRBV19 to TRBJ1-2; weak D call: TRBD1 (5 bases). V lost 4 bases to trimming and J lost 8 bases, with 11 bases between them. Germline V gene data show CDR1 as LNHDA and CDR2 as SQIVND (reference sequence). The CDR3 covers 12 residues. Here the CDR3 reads CASSTRDSGYTF. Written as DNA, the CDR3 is TGTGCCAGTAGTACCAGGGATAGCGGCTACACCTTC.

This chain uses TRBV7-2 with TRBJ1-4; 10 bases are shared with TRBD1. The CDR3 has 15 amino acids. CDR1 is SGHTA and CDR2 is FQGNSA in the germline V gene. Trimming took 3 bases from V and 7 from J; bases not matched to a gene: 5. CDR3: CASSFLGQGSEKLFF. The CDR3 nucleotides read TGTGCCAGCAGCTTTTTGGGACAGGGGAGTGAAAAACTGTTTTTT.

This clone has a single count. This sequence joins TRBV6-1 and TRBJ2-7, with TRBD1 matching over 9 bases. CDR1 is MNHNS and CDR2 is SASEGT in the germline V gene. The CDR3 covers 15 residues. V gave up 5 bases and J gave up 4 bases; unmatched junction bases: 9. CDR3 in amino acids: CASSPRTGAKYEQYF. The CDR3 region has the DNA TGTGCCAGCAGTCCCCGGACAGGGGCAAAGTACGAGCAGTACTTC.

The CDR3 reads CASSSPLNRALHF. The CDR3 DNA is TGTGCCAGCAGTTCCCCCCTAAACAGAGCCCTCCACTTT. This chain connects TRBV6-5 to TRBJ1-6, with D unresolved. Germline values: CDR1 MNHEY, CDR2 SVGAGI. This CDR3 is built from 13 residues. Trimming shortened V by 4 bases and J by 14 bases, and 15 bases separated the two germline ends.

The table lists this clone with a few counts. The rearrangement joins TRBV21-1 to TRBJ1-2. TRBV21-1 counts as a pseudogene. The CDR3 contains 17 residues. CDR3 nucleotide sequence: TGTGCCAGCAGCAAATCGGATGTATGGGATCGGGACTATGGCTACACCTTC. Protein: CASSKSDVWDRDYGYTF.

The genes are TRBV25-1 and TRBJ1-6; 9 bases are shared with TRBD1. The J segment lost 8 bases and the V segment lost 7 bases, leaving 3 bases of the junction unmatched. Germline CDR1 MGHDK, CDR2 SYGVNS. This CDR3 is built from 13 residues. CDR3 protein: CASTGQGYSPLHF. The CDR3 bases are TGTGCCAGCACCGGACAGGGGTATTCACCCCTCCACTTT.